This paragraph covers one T cell receptor beta chain sequence. No antigen is known for it. Base qualities are not at hand, and no much larger clone is one base apart. PBMCs were isolated by Ficoll-Paque density gradient centrifugation. This entry is derived from a study of T-cell memory formation after mild COVID-19 (dated by TCRdb to the early 2020s). For context, the study as a whole: TCR sequence clusters from the two donors were found to be largely donor specific. The cohort was made up of two young adult volunteers, one female and one male, who were previously healthy. T-cell clones expanding and contracting after mild COVID-19 in a couple of donors were tracked by longitudinal TCRalpha and TCRbeta repertoire sequencing.

Study-wide findings and limitations: Only a couple of mild cases were covered in the study, and larger cohorts including severe cases with pre-infection samples were considered necessary. From day 15 to 85, contracting clones showed balanced CD4/CD8 phenotypes, whereas a second wave of clones that expanded from day 15 to 37 leaned towards CD4+. Contracting CD4+ clones turned up mainly in the CM and EM memory subsets, whereas EMRA was where CD8+ clones were enriched. Some responding clones were found in pre-infection memory, which suggests that pre-existing cross-reactive memory T cells took part in the SARS-CoV-2 response. The second-wave clones that peaked on day 37 were not confirmed to be SARS-CoV-2 specific.

The sequencer was an Illumina NovaSeq 6000. TCRalpha and TCRbeta cDNA libraries were built by 5'RACE with constant-segment primers, adding sample barcodes and unique molecular identifiers. Trizol reagent was used to extract RNA from every sample. Library amplification was performed in two PCR steps, and a second sample barcode and Illumina TruSeq adapters were introduced in the second step. The libraries were sequenced on an Illumina NovaSeq using 2 x 150 bp paired-end reads. On the study's bioinformatics: Demultiplexing of reads and collapsing into UMI-guided consensus sequences were performed with migec v1.2.7. With mixcr v2.1.11, UMI consensuses were aligned to TRA and TRB V and J templates and assembled into clonotypes. Expanded or contracted clonotypes were those called significant by both edgeR and NoisET, with noise models trained on biological replicates. For edgeR calls, the thresholds were a false discovery rate-adjusted p below 0.01 and a log2 fold-change of 1. As an exploratory analysis of dynamics, PCA with hierarchical clustering was applied to max-normalized trajectories of the 1000 most abundant clonotypes. Each responding clone was given a CD4 or CD8 phenotype based on the CD4+ and CD8+ repertoires, which had been sequenced separately. TCRdb trimmed the raw reads at Q25, called clones with MiXCR and kept productive beta chains. Identical CDR3 proteins give one entry, which carries the most common genes and DNA. The V and J calls follow TCRdb's processing rather than the paper's. The sample records hundreds of thousands of distinct CDR3 sequences, less than 25% of which are singletons. In total, the top ten clones hold approximately 22% of the sample.

The sequenced material came from PBMCs or a T cell subset sorted from them (not recorded which). This receptor was identified in a man between 18 and 29 years old who had mild COVID-19 (a few samples of this study predate the infection). The sample titles of this study are shuffled in the database, so cell type and time point are left out; the donor was told from shared clones.

For the CDR3, the sequence is CASSFLGVGYGYTF. The nucleotide sequence is given as TGTGCCAGCAGTTTCCTCGGGGTAGGCTATGGCTACACCTTC. Here the chain combines TRBV6-5 and TRBJ1-2, with no D gene named confidently. There are 14 amino acids in the CDR3, from cysteine to phenylalanine inclusive. Just the 42-base CDR3 DNA is kept, in frame starting at base 1. Reading the germline V gene gives CDR1 MNHEY and CDR2 SVGAGI. The V end loses 4 bases and the J end loses 4 bases, and a stretch of 13 bases separates them.